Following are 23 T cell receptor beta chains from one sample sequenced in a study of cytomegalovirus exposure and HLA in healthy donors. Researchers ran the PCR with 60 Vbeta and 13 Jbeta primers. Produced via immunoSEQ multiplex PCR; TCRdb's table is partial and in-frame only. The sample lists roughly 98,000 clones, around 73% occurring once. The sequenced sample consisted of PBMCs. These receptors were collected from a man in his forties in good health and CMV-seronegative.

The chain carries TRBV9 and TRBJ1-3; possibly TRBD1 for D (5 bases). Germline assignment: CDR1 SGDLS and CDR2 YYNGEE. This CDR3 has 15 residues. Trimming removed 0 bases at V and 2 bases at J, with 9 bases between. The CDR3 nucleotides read TGTGCCAGCAGCGTAGGTCAGGGCACTGGAAACACCATATATTTT. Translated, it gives CASSVGQGTGNTIYF.

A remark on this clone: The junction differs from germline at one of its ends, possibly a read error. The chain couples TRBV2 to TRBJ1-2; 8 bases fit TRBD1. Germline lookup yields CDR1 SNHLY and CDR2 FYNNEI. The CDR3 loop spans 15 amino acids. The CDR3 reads CASREAGGTGYGYTF. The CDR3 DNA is TGTGCCAGCAGGGAAGCCGGAGGGACAGGATATGGCTACACCTTC.

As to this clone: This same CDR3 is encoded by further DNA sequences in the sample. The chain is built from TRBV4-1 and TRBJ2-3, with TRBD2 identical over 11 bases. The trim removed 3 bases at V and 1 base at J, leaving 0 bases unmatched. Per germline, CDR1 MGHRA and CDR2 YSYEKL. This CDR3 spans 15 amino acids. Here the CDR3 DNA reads TGCGCCAGCAGCCAGGGACTAGCGGGCACAGATACGCAGTATTTT. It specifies CASSQGLAGTDTQYF.

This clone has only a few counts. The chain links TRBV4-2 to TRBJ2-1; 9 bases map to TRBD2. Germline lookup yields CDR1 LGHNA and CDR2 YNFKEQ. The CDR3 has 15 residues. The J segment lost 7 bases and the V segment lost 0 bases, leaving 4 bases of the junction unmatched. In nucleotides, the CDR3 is TGTGCCAGCAGCCAAGATCGACTAGCGGTGAATGAGCAGTTCTTC. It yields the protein CASSQDRLAVNEQFF.

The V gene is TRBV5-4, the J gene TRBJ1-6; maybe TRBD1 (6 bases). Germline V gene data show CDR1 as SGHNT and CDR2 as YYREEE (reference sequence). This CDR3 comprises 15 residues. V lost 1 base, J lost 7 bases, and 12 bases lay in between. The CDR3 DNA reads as TGTGCCAGCAGCTTGTTAGGGGGAGGGAATTCACCCCTCCACTTT. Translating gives CASSLLGGGNSPLHF.

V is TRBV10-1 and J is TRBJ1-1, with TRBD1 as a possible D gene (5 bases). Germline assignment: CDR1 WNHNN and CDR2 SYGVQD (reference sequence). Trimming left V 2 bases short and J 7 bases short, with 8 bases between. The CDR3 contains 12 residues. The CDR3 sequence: CASSERDSEAFF. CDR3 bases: TGCGCCAGCAGTGAGCGAGACAGTGAAGCTTTCTTT.

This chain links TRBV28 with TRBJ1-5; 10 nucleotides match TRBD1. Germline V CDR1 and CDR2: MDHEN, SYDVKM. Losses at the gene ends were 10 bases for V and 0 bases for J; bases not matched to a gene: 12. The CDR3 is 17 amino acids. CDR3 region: CATYRDRGSISNQPQHF. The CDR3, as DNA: TGTGCCACCTACCGGGACAGGGGATCTATTAGCAATCAGCCCCAGCATTTT. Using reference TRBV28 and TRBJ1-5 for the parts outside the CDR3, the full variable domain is DVKVTQSSRYLVKRTGEKVFLECVQDMDHENMFWYRQDPGLGLRLIYFSYDVKMKEKGDIPEGYSVSREKKERFSLILESASTNQTSMYLCATYRDRGSISNQPQHFGDGTRLSIL.

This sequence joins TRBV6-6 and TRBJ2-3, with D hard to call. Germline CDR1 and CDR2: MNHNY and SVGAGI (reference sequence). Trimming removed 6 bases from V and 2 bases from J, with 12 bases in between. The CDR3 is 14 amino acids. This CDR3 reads CASRVWANTDTQYF. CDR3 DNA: TGTGCCAGCAGGGTTTGGGCTAACACAGATACGCAGTATTTT.

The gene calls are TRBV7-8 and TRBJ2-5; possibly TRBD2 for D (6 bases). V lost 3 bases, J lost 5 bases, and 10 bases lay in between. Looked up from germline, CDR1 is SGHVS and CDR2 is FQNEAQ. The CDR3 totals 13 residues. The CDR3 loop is CASSFPLAETQYF. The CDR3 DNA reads TGTGCCAGCAGCTTCCCGCTAGCGGAGACCCAGTACTTC.

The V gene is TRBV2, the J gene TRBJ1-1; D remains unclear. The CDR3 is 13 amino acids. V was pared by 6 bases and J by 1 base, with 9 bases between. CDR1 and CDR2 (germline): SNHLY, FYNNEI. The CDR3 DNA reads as TGTGCCAGCAGGGTCGGCGGGAACACTGAAGCTTTCTTT. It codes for CASRVGGNTEAFF.

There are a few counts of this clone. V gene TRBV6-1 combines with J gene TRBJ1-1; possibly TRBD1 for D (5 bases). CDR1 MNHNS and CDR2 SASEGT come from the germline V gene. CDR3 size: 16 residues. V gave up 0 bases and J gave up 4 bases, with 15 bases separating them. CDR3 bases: TGTGCCAGCAGTGAAGCCGGGCCGGGCAGGGCCACTGAAGCTTTCTTT. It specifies CASSEAGPGRATEAFF.

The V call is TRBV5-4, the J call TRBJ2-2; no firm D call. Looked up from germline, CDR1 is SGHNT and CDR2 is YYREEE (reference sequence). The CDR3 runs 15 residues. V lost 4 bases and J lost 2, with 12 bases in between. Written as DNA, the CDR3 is TGTGCCAGCAGCCTTAAGACTGTTAACACCGGGGAGCTGTTTTTT. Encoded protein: CASSLKTVNTGELFF.

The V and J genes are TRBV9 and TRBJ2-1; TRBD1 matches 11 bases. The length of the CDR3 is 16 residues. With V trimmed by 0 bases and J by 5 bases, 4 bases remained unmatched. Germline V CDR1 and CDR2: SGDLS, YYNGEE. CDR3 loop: CASSVAPDRGHNEQFF. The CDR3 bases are TGTGCCAGCAGCGTAGCCCCGGACAGGGGGCACAATGAGCAGTTCTTC.

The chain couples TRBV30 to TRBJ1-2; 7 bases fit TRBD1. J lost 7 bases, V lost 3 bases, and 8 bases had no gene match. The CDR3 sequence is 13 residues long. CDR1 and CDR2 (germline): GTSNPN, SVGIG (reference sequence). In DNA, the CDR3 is TGTGCCTGGAGCGGCCAGGGGGAAACTGGCTACACCTTC. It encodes CAWSGQGETGYTF.

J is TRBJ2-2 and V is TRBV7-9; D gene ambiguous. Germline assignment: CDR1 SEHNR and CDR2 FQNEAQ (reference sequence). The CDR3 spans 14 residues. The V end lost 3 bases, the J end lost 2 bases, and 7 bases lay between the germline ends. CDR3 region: CASSLGLNTGELFF. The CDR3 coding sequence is TGTGCCAGCAGCTTGGGCCTTAACACCGGGGAGCTGTTTTTT.

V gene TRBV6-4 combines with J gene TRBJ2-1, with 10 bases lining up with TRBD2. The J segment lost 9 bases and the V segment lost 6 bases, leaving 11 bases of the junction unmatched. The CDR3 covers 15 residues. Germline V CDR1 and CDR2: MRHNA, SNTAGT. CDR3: CASSPKSGGAGEQFF. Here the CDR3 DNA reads TGTGCCAGCAGCCCGAAGAGCGGGGGGGCGGGTGAGCAGTTCTTC.

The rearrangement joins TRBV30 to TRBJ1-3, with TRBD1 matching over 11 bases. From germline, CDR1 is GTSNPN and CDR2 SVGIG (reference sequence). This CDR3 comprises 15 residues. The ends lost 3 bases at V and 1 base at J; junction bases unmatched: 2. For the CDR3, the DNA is TGTGCCTGGAGCCGGGACAGGGGGTCTGGAAACACCATATATTTT. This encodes CAWSRDRGSGNTIYF.

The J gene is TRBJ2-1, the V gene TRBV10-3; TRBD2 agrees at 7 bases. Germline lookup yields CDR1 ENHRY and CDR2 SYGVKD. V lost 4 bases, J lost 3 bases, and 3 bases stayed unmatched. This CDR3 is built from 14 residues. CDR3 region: CAISAGGLYNEQFF. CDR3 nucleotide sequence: TGTGCCATCAGTGCGGGAGGCCTCTACAATGAGCAGTTCTTC.

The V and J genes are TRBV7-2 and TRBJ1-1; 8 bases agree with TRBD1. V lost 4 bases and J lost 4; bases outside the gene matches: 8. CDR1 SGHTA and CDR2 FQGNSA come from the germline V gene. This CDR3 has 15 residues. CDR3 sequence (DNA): TGTGCCAGCAGCTGGGGAAGACAGGGGCCCACTGAAGCTTTCTTT. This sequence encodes CASSWGRQGPTEAFF.

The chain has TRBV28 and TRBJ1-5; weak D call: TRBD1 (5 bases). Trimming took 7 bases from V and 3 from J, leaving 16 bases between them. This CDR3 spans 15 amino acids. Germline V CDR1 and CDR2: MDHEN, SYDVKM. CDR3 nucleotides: TGTGCCAGCATCGGTTCGGGGGTCGACAATCAGCCCCAGCATTTT. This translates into CASIGSGVDNQPQHF.

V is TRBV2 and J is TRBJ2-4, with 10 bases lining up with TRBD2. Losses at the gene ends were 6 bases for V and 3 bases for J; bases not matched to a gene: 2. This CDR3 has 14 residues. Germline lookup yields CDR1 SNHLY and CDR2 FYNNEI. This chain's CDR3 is CASRVAGGKNIQYF. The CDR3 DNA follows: TGTGCCAGCAGAGTAGCGGGGGGCAAAAACATTCAGTACTTC.

CDR3 protein: CASSQGTGAHYGYTF. The CDR3 DNA is TGTGCCAGTAGTCAGGGGACAGGGGCCCACTATGGCTACACCTTC. The gene calls are TRBV19 and TRBJ1-2; 10 bases map to TRBD1. This CDR3 is 15 amino acids long. V gave up 5 bases and J gave up 3 bases; unmatched junction bases: 6. CDR1 LNHDA and CDR2 SQIVND come from the germline V gene (reference sequence). Using reference TRBV19 and TRBJ1-2 for the parts outside the CDR3, the full variable domain is DGGITQSPKYLFRKEGQNVTLSCEQNLNHDAMYWYRQDPGQGLRLIYYSQIVNDFQKGDIAEGYSVSREKKESFPLTVTSAQKNPTAFYLCASSQGTGAHYGYTFGSGTRLTVV.

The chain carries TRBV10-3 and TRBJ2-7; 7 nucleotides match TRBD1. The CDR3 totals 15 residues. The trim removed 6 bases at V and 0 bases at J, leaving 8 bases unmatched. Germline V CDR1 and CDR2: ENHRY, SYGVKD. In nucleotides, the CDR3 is TGTGCCATCAGAATCGGGACAGACCACTCCTACGAGCAGTACTTC. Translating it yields CAIRIGTDHSYEQYF.